The 19 T cell receptor beta chains in this list originate from one sample, sequenced in a study of blood T cell repertoires in COVID-19. Assay: immunoSEQ multiplex PCR; the TCRdb copy retains only in-frame clones and omits some. The sample lists a few hundred thousand clones; around 81% were seen once. The sample comprised peripheral blood. The receptors shown here come from a woman between 65 and 79 years old with acute or convalescent COVID-19.

This chain links TRBV4-1 with TRBJ1-2; 8 nucleotides agree with TRBD1. Germline CDR1 is MGHRA and CDR2 is YSYEKL. The ends lost 4 bases at V and 2 bases at J; junction bases unmatched: 9. The CDR3 totals 16 residues. The chain's CDR3 is CASSPGQGPSNYGYTF. CDR3 bases: TGCGCCAGCAGCCCCGGACAGGGTCCTTCGAACTATGGCTACACCTTC.

The chain has TRBV2 and TRBJ2-6, with 12 nucleotides matching TRBD1. Germline assignment: CDR1 SNHLY and CDR2 FYNNEI. The CDR3 covers 15 residues. The ends lost 8 bases at V and 4 bases at J; junction bases unmatched: 3. The chain's CDR3 is CASRDRGQGANVLTF. The CDR3 region has the DNA TGTGCCAGCCGGGACAGGGGGCAGGGGGCCAACGTCCTGACTTTC. The variable domain in full, with the rest retrieved from reference TRBV2 and TRBJ2-6, is EPEVTQTPSHQVTQMGQEVILRCVPISNHLYFYWYRQILGQKVEFLVSFYNNEISEKSEIFDDQFSVERPDGSNFTLKIRSTKLEDSAMYFCASRDRGQGANVLTFGAGSRLTVL.

This clone was counted once. This chain connects TRBV6-6 to TRBJ1-4; 7 bases agree with TRBD1. CDR1 and CDR2 from the germline V gene are MNHNY and SVGAGI (reference sequence). V lost 6 bases and J lost 0; bases outside the gene matches: 10. The CDR3 length is 17 residues. The CDR3 loop reads CASRRNGQASTNEKLFF. The CDR3 bases are TGTGCCAGCAGACGAAACGGACAGGCCTCAACTAATGAAAAACTGTTTTTT.

The CDR3: CATSDLTSGGPQTQYF. The CDR3 DNA follows: TGTGCCACCAGTGACCTGACTAGCGGGGGTCCCCAGACCCAGTACTTC. V and J are TRBV24-1 and TRBJ2-5; 12 bases line up with TRBD2. This CDR3 is built from 16 residues. Germline V CDR1 and CDR2: KGHDR, SFDVKD. Losses at the gene ends were 4 bases for V and 6 bases for J; bases not matched to a gene: 8.

This clone was recorded a few times. CDR3 sequence reads: CASSPRWGGTDTQYF. CDR3 sequence (DNA): TGTGCCAGCAGCCCCCGGTGGGGAGGCACAGATACGCAGTATTTT. This rearrangement joins TRBV9 to TRBJ2-3, with D perhaps TRBD2 (5 bases). Germline V gene lookup returns CDR1 SGDLS and CDR2 YYNGEE. The V end lost 4 bases, the J end lost 1 base, and 13 bases lay between the germline ends. The CDR3 spans 15 residues.

The genes are TRBV10-1 and TRBJ2-2; weak D call: TRBD1 (5 bases). This CDR3 comprises 16 residues. Germline CDR1 is WNHNN and CDR2 is SYGVQD (reference sequence). Trimming removed 7 bases from V and 1 base from J, with 16 bases in between. This chain's CDR3 is CASNPGPFGNTGELFF. In DNA form, the CDR3 reads TGCGCCAGCAACCCAGGGCCATTTGGGAACACCGGGGAGCTGTTTTTT.

This chain connects TRBV23-1 to TRBJ2-7; D is unclear. TRBV23-1 falls under the ORF class, with uncertain function. The CDR3 spans 14 residues. V lost 0 bases and J lost 1, with 7 bases in between. The CDR3 bases are TGCGCCAGCAGTCAATCAGCTGATTCCTACGAGCAGTACGTC. It specifies CASSQSADSYEQYV.

There are a few counts of this clone. The V gene is TRBV11-2, the J gene TRBJ1-6; D might be TRBD1 (5 bases). This CDR3 region has 14 residues. Deletions cut 5 bases from V and 7 bases from J, with 12 bases between. In germline, CDR1 is SGHAT, CDR2 FQNNGV. CDR3 nucleotide sequence: TGTGCCAGCAGCCGAGCGGGGCGGAATTCACCCCTCCACTTT. This codes for CASSRAGRNSPLHF. Supplemented by reference TRBV11-2 and TRBJ1-6, the full variable domain reads EAGVAQSPRYKIIEKRQSVAFWCNPISGHATLYWYQQILGQGPKLLIQFQNNGVVDDSQLPKDRFSAERLKGVDSTLKIQPAKLEDSAVYLCASSRAGRNSPLHFGNGTRLTVT.

This chain joins TRBV6-6 and TRBJ1-6; D is uncertain. Trimming shortened V by 2 bases and J by 10 bases, and 9 bases separated the two germline ends. Germline values: CDR1 MNHNY, CDR2 SVGAGI (reference sequence). The CDR3 loop spans 13 amino acids. The DNA for the CDR3 is TGTGCCAGCAGTTACGAACAGTTCTCACCCCTCCACTTT. The encoded protein is CASSYEQFSPLHF.

V gene TRBV18 combines with J gene TRBJ2-7, with 8 bases that match TRBD2. With 1 base clipped from V and 1 base from J, the junction kept 6 bases outside the gene matches. The CDR3 length is 16 residues. The germline V gene encodes CDR1 KGHSH and CDR2 LQKENI. The CDR3 reads CASSPQAGTSSYEQYF. CDR3 nucleotides: TGTGCCAGCTCACCACAGGCTGGGACTAGTTCCTACGAGCAGTACTTC.

The chain links TRBV7-2 to TRBJ2-3; a weak D match, TRBD1 (5 bases). Germline V lookup: CDR1 SGHTA, CDR2 FQGNSA. CDR3 size: 13 residues. Trimming left V 4 bases short and J 7 bases short, with 12 bases between. CDR3 sequence: CASSWLGVNTQYF. The CDR3, as DNA: TGTGCCAGCAGCTGGCTAGGGGTGAATACGCAGTATTTT.

V usage is TRBV19 and J usage is TRBJ2-5; TRBD1 matches 7 bases. The CDR3 length is 14 residues. Germline CDR1 and CDR2: LNHDA and SQIVND (reference sequence). The J segment lost 4 bases and the V segment lost 5 bases, leaving 7 bases of the junction unmatched. The CDR3 reads CASSGRGGLETQYF. Here the CDR3 DNA reads TGTGCCAGTAGTGGAAGAGGGGGCTTAGAGACCCAGTACTTC. Drawing the rest from reference TRBV19 and TRBJ2-5, the complete variable domain is DGGITQSPKYLFRKEGQNVTLSCEQNLNHDAMYWYRQDPGQGLRLIYYSQIVNDFQKGDIAEGYSVSREKKESFPLTVTSAQKNPTAFYLCASSGRGGLETQYFGPGTRLLVL.

The chain joins TRBV27 to TRBJ1-5; D gene unclear. In germline, CDR1 is MNHEY, CDR2 SMNVEV (reference sequence). The CDR3 length is 14 residues. Trimming took off 2 bases at V and 0 bases at J, with 5 bases between the two ends. For the CDR3, the DNA is TGTGCCAGCAGTTTAAACACTAGCAATCAGCCCCAGCATTTT. Translated, it gives CASSLNTSNQPQHF.

The chain is built from TRBV13 and TRBJ1-2; weak D call: TRBD1 (5 bases). The V and J ends lost 5 bases and 2 bases respectively, with 12 bases between them. Per the germline V gene, CDR1 is PRHDT and CDR2 is FYEKMQ (reference sequence). This CDR3 has 14 residues. Here the CDR3 reads CASSGQGRNYGYTF. CDR3 bases: TGTGCCAGCAGCGGGCAGGGAAGAAACTATGGCTACACCTTC. The complete variable domain, with remaining parts taken from reference TRBV13 and TRBJ1-2, reads AAGVIQSPRHLIKEKRETATLKCYPIPRHDTVYWYQQGPGQDPQFLISFYEKMQSDKGSIPDRFSAQQFSDYHSELNMSSLELGDSALYFCASSGQGRNYGYTFGSGTRLTVV.

V gene TRBV29-1 combines with J gene TRBJ2-3, with 7 bases aligning to TRBD1. Trimming cost V 5 bases and J 14 bases; bases outside gene matches: 16. Germline-derived CDR1 and CDR2 are SQVTM and ANQGSEA. This CDR3 is 13 amino acids long. The CDR3 DNA follows: TGCAGCGTTCAGAACGGCCGACAGGGCGTTCGGTATTTT. This gives the protein CSVQNGRQGVRYF.

The chain links TRBV6-5 to TRBJ2-1; D is possibly TRBD1 (6 bases). The V and J ends lost 0 bases and 8 bases respectively, with 11 bases between them. This CDR3 is 14 amino acids long. In germline, CDR1 is MNHEY, CDR2 SVGAGI. The DNA for the CDR3 is TGTGCCAGCAGTTACTCCTACAGGGTCCATGAGCAGTTCTTC. Its translation is CASSYSYRVHEQFF.

The gene calls are TRBV6-5 and TRBJ2-7; 8 nucleotides align to TRBD2. The CDR3 spans 14 residues. The germline V gene has CDR1 MNHEY and CDR2 SVGAGI. The trim removed 7 bases at V and 0 bases at J, leaving 5 bases unmatched. CDR3 DNA: TGTGCCAGCAATATAGCGGGGAACTCCTACGAGCAGTACGTC. Its translation: CASNIAGNSYEQYV.

The chain uses TRBV12-5 and TRBJ2-1; no reliable D call. The CDR3 runs to 12 residues. V dropped 5 bases and J dropped 8 bases, with 10 bases sitting between them. Looked up from germline, CDR1 is LGHNT and CDR2 is FRNRAP. The chain's CDR3 is CASGRGAHEQFF. The CDR3 nucleotides read TGTGCTAGTGGTAGAGGCGCCCATGAGCAGTTCTTC.

The V and J genes are TRBV6-1 and TRBJ1-2; D is uncertain. The ends were cut back, 0 bases at V and 3 bases at J, with 11 bases in the middle. Germline loops: CDR1 MNHNS, CDR2 SASEGT. The length of the CDR3 is 15 residues. In nucleotides, the CDR3 is TGTGCCAGCAGTGAAGCGTTGGCCCTCTACTATGGCTACACCTTC. It codes for CASSEALALYYGYTF.